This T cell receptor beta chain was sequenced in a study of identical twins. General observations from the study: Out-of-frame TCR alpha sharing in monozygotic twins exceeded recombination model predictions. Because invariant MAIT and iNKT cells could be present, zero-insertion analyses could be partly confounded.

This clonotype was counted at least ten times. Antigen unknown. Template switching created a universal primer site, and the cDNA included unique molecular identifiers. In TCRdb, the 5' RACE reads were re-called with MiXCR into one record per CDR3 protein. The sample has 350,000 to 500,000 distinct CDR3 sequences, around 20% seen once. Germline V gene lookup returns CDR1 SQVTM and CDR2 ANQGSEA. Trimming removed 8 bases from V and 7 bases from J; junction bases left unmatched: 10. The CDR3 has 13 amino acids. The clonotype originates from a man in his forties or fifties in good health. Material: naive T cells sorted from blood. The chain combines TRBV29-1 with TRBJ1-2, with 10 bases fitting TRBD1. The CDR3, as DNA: TGCAGCATCCGGGACAGGGGATCGGCTGGCTACACCTTC. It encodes CSIRDRGSAGYTF. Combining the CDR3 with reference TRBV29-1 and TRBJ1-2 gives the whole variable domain SAVISQKPSRDICQRGTSLTIQCQVDSQVTMMFWYRQQPGQSLTLIATANQGSEATYESGFVIDKFPISRPNLTFSTLTVSNMSPEDSSIYLCSIRDRGSAGYTFGSGTRLTVV.